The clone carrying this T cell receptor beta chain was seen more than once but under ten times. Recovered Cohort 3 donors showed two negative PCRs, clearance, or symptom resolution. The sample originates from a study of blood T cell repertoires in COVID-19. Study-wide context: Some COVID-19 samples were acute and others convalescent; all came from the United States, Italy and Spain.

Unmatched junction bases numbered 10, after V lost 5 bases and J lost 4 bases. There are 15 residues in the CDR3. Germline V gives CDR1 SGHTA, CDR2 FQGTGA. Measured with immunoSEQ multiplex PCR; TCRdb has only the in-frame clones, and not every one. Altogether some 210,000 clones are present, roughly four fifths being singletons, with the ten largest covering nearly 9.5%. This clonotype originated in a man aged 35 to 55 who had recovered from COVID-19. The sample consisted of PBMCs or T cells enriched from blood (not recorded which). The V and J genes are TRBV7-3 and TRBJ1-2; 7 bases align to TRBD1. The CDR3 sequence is CASSREPGQSYGYTF. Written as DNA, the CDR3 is TGTGCCAGCAGCCGCGAACCGGGACAGAGCTATGGCTACACCTTC.